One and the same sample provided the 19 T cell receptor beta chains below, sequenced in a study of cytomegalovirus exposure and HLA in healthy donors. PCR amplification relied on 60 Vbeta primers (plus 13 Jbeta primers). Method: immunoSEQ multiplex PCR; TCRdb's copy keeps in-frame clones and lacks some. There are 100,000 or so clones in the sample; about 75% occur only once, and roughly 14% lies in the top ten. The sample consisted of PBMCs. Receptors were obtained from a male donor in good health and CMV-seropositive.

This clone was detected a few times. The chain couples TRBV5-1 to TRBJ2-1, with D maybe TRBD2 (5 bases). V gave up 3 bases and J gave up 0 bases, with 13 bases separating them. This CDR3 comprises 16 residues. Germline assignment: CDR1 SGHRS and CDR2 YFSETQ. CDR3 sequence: CASSSLGGSSYNEQFF. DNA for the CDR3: TGCGCCAGCAGCTCGCTCGGTGGGAGCTCCTACAATGAGCAGTTCTTC.

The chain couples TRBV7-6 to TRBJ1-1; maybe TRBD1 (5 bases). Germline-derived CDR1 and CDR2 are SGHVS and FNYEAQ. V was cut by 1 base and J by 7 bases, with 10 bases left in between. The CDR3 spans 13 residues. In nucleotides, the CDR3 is TGTGCCAGCAGCTTAGGGGGGGAGTTTGAAGCTTTCTTT. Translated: CASSLGGEFEAFF.

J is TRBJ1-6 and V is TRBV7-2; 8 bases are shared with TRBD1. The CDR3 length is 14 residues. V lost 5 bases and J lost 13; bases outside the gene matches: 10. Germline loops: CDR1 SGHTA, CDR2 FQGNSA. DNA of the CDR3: TGTGCCAGCAGCCAGGGACAGGCTGTGTTGCCCCTCCACTTT. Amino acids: CASSQGQAVLPLHF. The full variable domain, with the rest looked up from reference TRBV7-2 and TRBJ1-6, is GAGVSQSPSNKVTEKGKDVELRCDPISGHTALYWYRQSLGQGLEFLIYFQGNSAPDKSGLPSDRFSAERTGGSVSTLTIQRTQQEDSAVYLCASSQGQAVLPLHFGNGTRLTVT.

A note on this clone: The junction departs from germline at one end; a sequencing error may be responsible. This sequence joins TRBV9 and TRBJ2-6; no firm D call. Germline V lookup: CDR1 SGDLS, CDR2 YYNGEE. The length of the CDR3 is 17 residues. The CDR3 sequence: CASSVSGTSSGSNVLTF. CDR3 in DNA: TGTGCCAGCAGCGTTTCAGGAACAAGTTCTGGGTCCAACGTCCTGACTTTC. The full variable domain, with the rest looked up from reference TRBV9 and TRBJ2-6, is DSGVTQTPKHLITATGQRVTLRCSPRSGDLSVYWYQQSLDQGLQFLIQYYNGEERAKGNILERFSAQQFPDLHSELNLSSLELGDSALYFCASSVSGTSSGSNVLTFGAGSRLTVL.

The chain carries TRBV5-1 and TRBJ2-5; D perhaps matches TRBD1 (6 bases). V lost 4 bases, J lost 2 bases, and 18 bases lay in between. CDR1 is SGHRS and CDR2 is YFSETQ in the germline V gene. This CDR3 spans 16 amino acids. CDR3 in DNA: TGCGCCAGCAGCCGTTCCCCTCGGGACATACAAGAGACCCAGTACTTC. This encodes CASSRSPRDIQETQYF.

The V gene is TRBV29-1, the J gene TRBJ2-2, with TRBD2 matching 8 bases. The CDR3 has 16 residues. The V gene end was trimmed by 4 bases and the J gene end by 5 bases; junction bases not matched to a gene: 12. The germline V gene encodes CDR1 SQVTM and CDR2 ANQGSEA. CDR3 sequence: CSVVGGGGSGTGELFF. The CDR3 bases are TGCAGCGTTGTGGGGGGCGGGGGGTCGGGAACCGGGGAGCTGTTTTTT.

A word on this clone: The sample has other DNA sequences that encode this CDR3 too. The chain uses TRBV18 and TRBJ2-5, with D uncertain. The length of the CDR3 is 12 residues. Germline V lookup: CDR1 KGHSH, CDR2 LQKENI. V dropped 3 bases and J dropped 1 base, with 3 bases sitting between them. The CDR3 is CASSPRQETQYF. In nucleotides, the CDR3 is TGTGCCAGCTCACCCCGCCAAGAGACCCAGTACTTC.

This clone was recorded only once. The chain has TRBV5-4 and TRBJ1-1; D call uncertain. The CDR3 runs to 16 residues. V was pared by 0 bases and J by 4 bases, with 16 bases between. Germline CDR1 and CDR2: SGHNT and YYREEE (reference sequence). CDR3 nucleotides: TGTGCCAGCAGCTTGGGAGGTCGGGGTGGGTTCACTGAAGCTTTCTTT. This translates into CASSLGGRGGFTEAFF.

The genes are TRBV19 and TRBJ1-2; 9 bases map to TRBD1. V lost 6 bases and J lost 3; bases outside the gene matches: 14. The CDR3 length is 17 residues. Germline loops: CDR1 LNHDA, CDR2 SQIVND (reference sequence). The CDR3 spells CASRLAGSDRGYYGYTF. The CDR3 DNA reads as TGTGCCAGTAGACTAGCGGGGTCGGACAGGGGCTACTATGGCTACACCTTC.

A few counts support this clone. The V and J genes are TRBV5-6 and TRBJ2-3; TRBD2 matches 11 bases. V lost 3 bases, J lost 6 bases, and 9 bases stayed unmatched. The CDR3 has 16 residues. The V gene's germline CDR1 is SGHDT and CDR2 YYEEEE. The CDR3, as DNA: TGTGCCAGCAGCTCCGCCCCTAGCGGGGGGTTCGATACGCAGTATTTT. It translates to CASSSAPSGGFDTQYF. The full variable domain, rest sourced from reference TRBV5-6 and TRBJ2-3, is DAGVTQSPTHLIKTRGQQVTLRCSPKSGHDTVSWYQQALGQGPQFIFQYYEEEERQRGNFPDRFSGHQFPNYSSELNVNALLLGDSALYLCASSSAPSGGFDTQYFGPGTRLTVL.

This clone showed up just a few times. CDR3: CASSIPSAGDTQYF. The CDR3 coding sequence is TGTGCCAGCAGCATACCTAGCGCTGGGGATACGCAGTATTTT. This sequence joins TRBV9 and TRBJ2-3, with TRBD2 as a possible D gene (6 bases). Germline CDR1 SGDLS, CDR2 YYNGEE. CDR3 length: 14 residues. V shed 4 bases and J shed 6 bases, with 15 bases lying between them.

Here the CDR3 reads CASSLDLGTVSYEQYF. CDR3 DNA sequence: TGCGCCAGCAGCTTGGACCTCGGGACAGTATCCTACGAGCAGTACTTC. This rearrangement joins TRBV5-1 to TRBJ2-7; the match to TRBD1 covers 7 bases. Germline V gene lookup returns CDR1 SGHRS and CDR2 YFSETQ. The CDR3 loop spans 16 amino acids. V lost 0 bases and J lost 1; bases outside the gene matches: 7.

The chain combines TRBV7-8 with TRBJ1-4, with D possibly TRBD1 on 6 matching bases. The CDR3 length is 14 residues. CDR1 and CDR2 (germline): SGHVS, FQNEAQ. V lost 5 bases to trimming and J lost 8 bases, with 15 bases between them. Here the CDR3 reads CASSRSGGGEKLFF. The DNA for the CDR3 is TGTGCCAGCAGCCGCTCGGGCGGGGGCGAAAAACTGTTTTTT. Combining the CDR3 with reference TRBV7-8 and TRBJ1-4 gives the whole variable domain GAGVSQSPRYKVAKRGQDVALRCDPISGHVSLFWYQQALGQGPEFLTYFQNEAQLDKSGLPSDRFFAERPEGSVSTLKIQRTQQEDSAVYLCASSRSGGGEKLFFGSGTQLSVL.

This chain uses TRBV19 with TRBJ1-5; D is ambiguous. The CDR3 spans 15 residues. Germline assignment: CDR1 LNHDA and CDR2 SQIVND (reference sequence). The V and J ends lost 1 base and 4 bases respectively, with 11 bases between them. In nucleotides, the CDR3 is TGTGCCAGTAGTATAGTGAAGGGAGGGAATCAGCCCCAGCATTTT. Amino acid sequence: CASSIVKGGNQPQHF.

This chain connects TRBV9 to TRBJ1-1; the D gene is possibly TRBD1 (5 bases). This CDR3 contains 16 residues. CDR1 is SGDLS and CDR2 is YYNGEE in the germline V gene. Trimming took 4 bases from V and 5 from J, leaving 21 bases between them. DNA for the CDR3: TGTGCCAGCAGCATAAACCCGGGAGACAGTCAAACTGAAGCTTTCTTT. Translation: CASSINPGDSQTEAFF.

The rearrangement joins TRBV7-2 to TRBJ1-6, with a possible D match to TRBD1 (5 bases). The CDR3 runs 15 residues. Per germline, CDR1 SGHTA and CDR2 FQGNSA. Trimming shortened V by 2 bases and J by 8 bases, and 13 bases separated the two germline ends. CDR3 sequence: CASSLRAGFDSPLHF. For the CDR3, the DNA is TGTGCCAGCAGCTTAAGAGCAGGGTTTGATTCACCCCTCCACTTT.

The CDR3 loop reads CASSTREDEQFF. The CDR3 region has the DNA TGTGCCAGCAGCACCCGGGAGGATGAGCAGTTCTTC. This chain connects TRBV7-2 to TRBJ2-1, with 7 bases matching TRBD2. Germline V gene data show CDR1 as SGHTA and CDR2 as FQGNSA. The CDR3 totals 12 residues. With 5 bases clipped from V and 8 bases from J, the junction kept 3 bases outside the gene matches.

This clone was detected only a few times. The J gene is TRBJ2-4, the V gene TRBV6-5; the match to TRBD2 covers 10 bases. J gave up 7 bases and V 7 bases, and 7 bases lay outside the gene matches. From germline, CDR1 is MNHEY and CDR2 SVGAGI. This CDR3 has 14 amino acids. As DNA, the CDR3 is TGTGCCAGCAAAACGGGACTAGCGTCGAACATTCAGTACTTC. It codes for CASKTGLASNIQYF.

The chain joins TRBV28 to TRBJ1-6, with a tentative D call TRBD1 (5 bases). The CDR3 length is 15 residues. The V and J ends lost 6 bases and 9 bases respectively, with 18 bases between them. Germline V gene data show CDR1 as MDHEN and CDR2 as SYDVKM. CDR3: CASRIRGQSSSPLHF. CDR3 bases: TGTGCCAGCAGGATCAGAGGACAATCTTCTTCACCCCTCCACTTT.